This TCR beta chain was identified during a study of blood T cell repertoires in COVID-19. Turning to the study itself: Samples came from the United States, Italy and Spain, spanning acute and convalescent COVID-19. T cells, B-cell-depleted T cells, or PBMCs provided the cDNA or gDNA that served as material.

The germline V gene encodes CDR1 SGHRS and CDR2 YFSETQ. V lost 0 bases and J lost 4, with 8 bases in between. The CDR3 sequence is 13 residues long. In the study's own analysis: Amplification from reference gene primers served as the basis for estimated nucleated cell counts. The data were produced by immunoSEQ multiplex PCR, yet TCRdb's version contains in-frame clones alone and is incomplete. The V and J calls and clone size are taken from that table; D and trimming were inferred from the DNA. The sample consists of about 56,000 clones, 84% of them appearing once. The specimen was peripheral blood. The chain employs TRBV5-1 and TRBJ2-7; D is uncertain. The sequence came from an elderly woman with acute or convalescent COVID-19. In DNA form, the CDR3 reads TGCGCCAGCAGCTTGGCGCAGGAATACGAGCAGTACTTC. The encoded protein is CASSLAQEYEQYF.